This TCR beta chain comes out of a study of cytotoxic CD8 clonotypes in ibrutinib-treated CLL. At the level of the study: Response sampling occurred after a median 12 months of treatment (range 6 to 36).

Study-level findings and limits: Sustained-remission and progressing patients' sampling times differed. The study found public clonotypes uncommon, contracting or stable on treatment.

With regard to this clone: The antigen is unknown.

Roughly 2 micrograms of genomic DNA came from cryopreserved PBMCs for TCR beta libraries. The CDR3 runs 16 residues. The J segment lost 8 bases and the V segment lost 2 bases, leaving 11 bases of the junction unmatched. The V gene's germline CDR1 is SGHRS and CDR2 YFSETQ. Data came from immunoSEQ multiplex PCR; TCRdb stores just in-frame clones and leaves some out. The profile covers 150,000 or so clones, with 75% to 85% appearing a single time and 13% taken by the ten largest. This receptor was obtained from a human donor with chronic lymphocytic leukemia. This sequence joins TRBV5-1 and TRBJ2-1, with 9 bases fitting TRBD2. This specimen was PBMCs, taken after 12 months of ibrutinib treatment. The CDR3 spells CASSFYRTSVRDEQFF. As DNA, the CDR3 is TGCGCCAGCAGCTTCTACCGGACTAGCGTTCGGGATGAGCAGTTCTTC.